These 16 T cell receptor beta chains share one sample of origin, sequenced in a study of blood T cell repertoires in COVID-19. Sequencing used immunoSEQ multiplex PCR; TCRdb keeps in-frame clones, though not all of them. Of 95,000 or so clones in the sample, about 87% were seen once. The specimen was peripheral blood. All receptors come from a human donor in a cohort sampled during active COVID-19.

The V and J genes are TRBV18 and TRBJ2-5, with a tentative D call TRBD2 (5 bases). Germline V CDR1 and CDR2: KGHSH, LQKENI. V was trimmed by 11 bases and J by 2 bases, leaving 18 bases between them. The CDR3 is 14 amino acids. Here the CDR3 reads CASCGGILQETQYF. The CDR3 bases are TGTGCCTCCTGCGGAGGAATTTTACAAGAGACCCAGTACTTC.

CDR3 bases: TGTGCCAGCAGTTACTCACGGGGACAAGCCCCCCCTATGAGCAATCAGCCCCAGCATTTT. It codes for CASSYSRGQAPPMSNQPQHF. The chain uses TRBV6-2 or TRBV6-3 and TRBJ1-5; tentatively, D is TRBD1 (6 bases). This CDR3 has 20 residues. Looked up from germline, CDR1 is MNHEY and CDR2 is SVGEGT. The V end was cut by 0 bases, the J end by 1 base, with 22 bases between.

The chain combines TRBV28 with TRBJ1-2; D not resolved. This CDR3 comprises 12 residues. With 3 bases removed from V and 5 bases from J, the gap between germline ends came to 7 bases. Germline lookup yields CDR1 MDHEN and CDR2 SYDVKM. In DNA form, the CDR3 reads TGTGCCAGCAGTTTTGGCGGATATGGCTACACCTTC. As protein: CASSFGGYGYTF.

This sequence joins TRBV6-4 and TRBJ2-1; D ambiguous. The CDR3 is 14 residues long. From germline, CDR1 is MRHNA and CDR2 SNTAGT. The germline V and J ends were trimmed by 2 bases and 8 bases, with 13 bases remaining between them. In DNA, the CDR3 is TGTGCCAGCAGTGACGTCGGCCCGGCGGATGAGCAGTTCTTC. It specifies CASSDVGPADEQFF.

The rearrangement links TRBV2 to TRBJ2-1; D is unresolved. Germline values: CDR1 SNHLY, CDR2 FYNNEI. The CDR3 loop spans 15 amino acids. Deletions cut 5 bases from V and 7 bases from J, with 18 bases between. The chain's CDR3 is CASSPPPGRKNEQFF. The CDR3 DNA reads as TGTGCCAGCAGTCCCCCTCCGGGTAGGAAAAATGAGCAGTTCTTC.

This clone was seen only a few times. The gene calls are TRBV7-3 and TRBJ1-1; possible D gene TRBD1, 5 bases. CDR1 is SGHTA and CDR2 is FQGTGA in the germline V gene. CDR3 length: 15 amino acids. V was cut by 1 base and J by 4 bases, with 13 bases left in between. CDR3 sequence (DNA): TGTGCCAGCAGCTTAATGGTACTACAGGCCACTGAAGCTTTCTTT. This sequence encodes CASSLMVLQATEAFF. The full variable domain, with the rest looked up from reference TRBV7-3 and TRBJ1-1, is GAGVSQTPSNKVTEKGKYVELRCDPISGHTALYWYRQSLGQGPEFLIYFQGTGAADDSGLPNDRFFAVRPEGSVSTLKIQRTERGDSAVYLCASSLMVLQATEAFFGQGTRLTVV.

In DNA, the CDR3 is TGTGCCAGCCAGAACACTGAAGCTTTCTTT. It is translated as CASQNTEAFF. This chain links TRBV12-3 or TRBV12-4 with TRBJ1-1; no clear D gene. The CDR3 runs to 10 residues. The germline V and J ends were trimmed by 8 bases and 1 base, with 2 bases remaining between them.

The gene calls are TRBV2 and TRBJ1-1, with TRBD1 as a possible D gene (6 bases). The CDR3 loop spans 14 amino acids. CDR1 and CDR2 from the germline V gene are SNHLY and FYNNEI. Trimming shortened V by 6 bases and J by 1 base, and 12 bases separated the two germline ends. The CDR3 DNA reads TGTGCCAGCAGGGGGGACATGCGGAACACTGAAGCTTTCTTT. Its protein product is CASRGDMRNTEAFF. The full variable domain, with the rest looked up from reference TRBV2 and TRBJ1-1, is EPEVTQTPSHQVTQMGQEVILRCVPISNHLYFYWYRQILGQKVEFLVSFYNNEISEKSEIFDDQFSVERPDGSNFTLKIRSTKLEDSAMYFCASRGDMRNTEAFFGQGTRLTVV.

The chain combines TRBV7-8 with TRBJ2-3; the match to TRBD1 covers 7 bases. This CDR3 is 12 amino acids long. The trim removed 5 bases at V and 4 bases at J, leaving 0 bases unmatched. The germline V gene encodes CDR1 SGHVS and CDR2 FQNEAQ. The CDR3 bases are TGTGCCAGCAGCCAGGGGGCAGATACGCAGTATTTT. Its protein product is CASSQGADTQYF. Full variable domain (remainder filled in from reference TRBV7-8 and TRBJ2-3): GAGVSQSPRYKVAKRGQDVALRCDPISGHVSLFWYQQALGQGPEFLTYFQNEAQLDKSGLPSDRFFAERPEGSVSTLKIQRTQQEDSAVYLCASSQGADTQYFGPGTRLTVL.

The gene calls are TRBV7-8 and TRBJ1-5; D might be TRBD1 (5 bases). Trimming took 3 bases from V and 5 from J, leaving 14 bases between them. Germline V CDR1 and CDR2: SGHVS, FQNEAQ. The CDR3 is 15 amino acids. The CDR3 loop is CASSLYGKGDQPQHF. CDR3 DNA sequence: TGTGCCAGCAGCTTGTACGGTAAAGGGGATCAGCCCCAGCATTTT. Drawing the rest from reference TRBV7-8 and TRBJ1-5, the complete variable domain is GAGVSQSPRYKVAKRGQDVALRCDPISGHVSLFWYQQALGQGPEFLTYFQNEAQLDKSGLPSDRFFAERPEGSVSTLKIQRTQQEDSAVYLCASSLYGKGDQPQHFGDGTRLSIL.

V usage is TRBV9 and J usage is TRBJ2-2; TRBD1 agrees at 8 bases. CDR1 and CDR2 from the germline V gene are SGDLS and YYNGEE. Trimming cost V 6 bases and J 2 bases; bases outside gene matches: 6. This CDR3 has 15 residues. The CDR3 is CASNTGQVNTGELFF. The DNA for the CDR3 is TGTGCCAGCAACACGGGACAGGTTAACACCGGGGAGCTGTTTTTT.

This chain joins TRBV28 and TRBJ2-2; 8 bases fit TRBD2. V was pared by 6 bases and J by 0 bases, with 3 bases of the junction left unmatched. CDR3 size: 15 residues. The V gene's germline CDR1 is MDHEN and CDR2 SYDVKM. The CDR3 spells CASSPTSANTGELFF. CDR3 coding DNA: TGTGCCAGCAGCCCGACTAGCGCGAACACCGGGGAGCTGTTTTTT.

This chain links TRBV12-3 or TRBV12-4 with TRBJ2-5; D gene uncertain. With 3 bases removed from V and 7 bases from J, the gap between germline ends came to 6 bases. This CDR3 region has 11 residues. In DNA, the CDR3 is TGTGCCAGCAGTTTGAGTGGGACCCAGTACTTC. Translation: CASSLSGTQYF.

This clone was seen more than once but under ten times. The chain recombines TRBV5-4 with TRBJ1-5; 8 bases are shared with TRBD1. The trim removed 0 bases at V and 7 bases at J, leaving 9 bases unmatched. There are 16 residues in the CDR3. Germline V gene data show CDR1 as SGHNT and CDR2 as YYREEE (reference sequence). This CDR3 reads CASSLGAGGPGQPQHF. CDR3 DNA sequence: TGTGCCAGCAGCTTGGGCGCAGGGGGCCCGGGACAGCCCCAGCATTTT.

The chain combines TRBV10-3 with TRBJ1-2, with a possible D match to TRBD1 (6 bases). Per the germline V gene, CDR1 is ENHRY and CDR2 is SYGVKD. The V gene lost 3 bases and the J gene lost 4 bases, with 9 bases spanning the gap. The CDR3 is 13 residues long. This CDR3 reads CAISDGQFYGYTF. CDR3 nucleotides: TGTGCCATCAGTGATGGACAGTTCTATGGCTACACCTTC.

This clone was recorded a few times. CDR3 protein: CASLSDRNQPQHF. As DNA, the CDR3 is TGTGCCAGCCTCTCGGACAGGAATCAGCCCCAGCATTTT. This chain uses TRBV28 with TRBJ1-5, with 7 bases aligning to TRBD1. Trimming at V came to 8 bases and at J to 4 bases, leaving 5 bases not matched to a gene. CDR1 is MDHEN and CDR2 is SYDVKM in the germline V gene. The CDR3 loop spans 13 amino acids. Full variable domain (outside the CDR3, taken from reference TRBV28 and TRBJ1-5): DVKVTQSSRYLVKRTGEKVFLECVQDMDHENMFWYRQDPGLGLRLIYFSYDVKMKEKGDIPEGYSVSREKKERFSLILESASTNQTSMYLCASLSDRNQPQHFGDGTRLSIL.